This entry lists 12 T cell receptor beta chains sequenced from one sample in a study of blood T cell repertoires in COVID-19. Some clones are missing from TCRdb's copy, which holds only in-frame ones; the method was immunoSEQ multiplex PCR. In the table there are about 100,000 clones, approximately 92% of which are singletons. The sample taken for sequencing was peripheral blood. These receptors all stem from a man aged 45-65 years with active COVID-19.

This clone has a handful of counts. This chain connects TRBV7-9 to TRBJ1-3; D ambiguous. There are 15 residues in the CDR3. Germline lookup yields CDR1 SEHNR and CDR2 FQNEAQ (reference sequence). Trimming took 3 bases from V and 0 from J, leaving 9 bases between them. CDR3 nucleotides: TGTGCCAGCAGCTTCGGGGAGCACTCTGGAAACACCATATATTTT. Encoded protein: CASSFGEHSGNTIYF.

The gene calls are TRBV28 and TRBJ1-4; D not certain. This CDR3 region has 16 residues. Germline V gives CDR1 MDHEN, CDR2 SYDVKM. Trimming pared 2 bases from V and 4 bases from J, leaving 14 bases between. In nucleotides, the CDR3 is TGTGCCAGCAGTTTACAAGAGGTCCGCTTTAATGAAAAACTGTTTTTT. This translates into CASSLQEVRFNEKLFF.

V is TRBV10-1 and J is TRBJ2-3, with 14 bases that match TRBD2. The V and J ends lost 4 bases and 3 bases, in that order; junction bases with no gene match: 9. Germline V gene lookup returns CDR1 WNHNN and CDR2 SYGVQD (reference sequence). The CDR3 consists of 18 residues. The CDR3 nucleotides read TGCGCCAGCAGTGGTTCGGGGACTAGCGGGAGAGTAACAGATACGCAGTATTTT. Protein sequence: CASSGSGTSGRVTDTQYF.

The chain carries TRBV19 and TRBJ1-5; no clear D. The V and J ends lost 7 bases and 0 bases respectively, with 7 bases between them. Germline-derived CDR1 and CDR2 are LNHDA and SQIVND (reference sequence). The CDR3 has 13 residues. The CDR3 region has the DNA TGTGCCAGTACGGGGAGTAGCAATCAGCCCCAGCATTTT. Translation: CASTGSSNQPQHF.

The rearrangement uses TRBV9 and TRBJ2-7, with a weak D call TRBD2 (6 bases). Trimming took 0 bases from V and 6 from J, leaving 10 bases between them. Germline V CDR1 and CDR2: SGDLS, YYNGEE. There are 13 residues in the CDR3. CDR3 loop: CASSVDLGGEQYF. The CDR3, as DNA: TGTGCCAGCAGCGTAGATCTGGGAGGCGAGCAGTACTTC. Together with reference TRBV9 and TRBJ2-7, the CDR3 gives the full variable domain: DSGVTQTPKHLITATGQRVTLRCSPRSGDLSVYWYQQSLDQGLQFLIQYYNGEERAKGNILERFSAQQFPDLHSELNLSSLELGDSALYFCASSVDLGGEQYFGPGTRLTVT.

This clone is a singleton in its sample. This chain links TRBV11-2 with TRBJ2-2; TRBD2 is a possible D gene (5 bases). V lost 3 bases to trimming and J lost 0 bases, with 8 bases between them. Germline-derived CDR1 and CDR2 are SGHAT and FQNNGV. The CDR3 totals 15 residues. CDR3 nucleotides: TGTGCCAGCAGCTTGTACGGGGCGAACACCGGGGAGCTGTTTTTT. Protein product: CASSLYGANTGELFF. Drawing the rest from reference TRBV11-2 and TRBJ2-2, the complete variable domain is EAGVAQSPRYKIIEKRQSVAFWCNPISGHATLYWYQQILGQGPKLLIQFQNNGVVDDSQLPKDRFSAERLKGVDSTLKIQPAKLEDSAVYLCASSLYGANTGELFFGEGSRLTVL.

The chain links TRBV5-5 to TRBJ2-2; D is uncertain. This CDR3 has 14 amino acids. From germline, CDR1 is SGHKS and CDR2 YYEKEE (reference sequence). V lost 1 base to trimming and J lost 4 bases, with 8 bases between them. The CDR3 DNA sequence: TGTGCCAGCAGCTTGCCGCGTAGCACCGGGGAGCTGTTTTTT. This gives the protein CASSLPRSTGELFF.

V gene TRBV6-1 combines with J gene TRBJ2-7, with D tentatively TRBD2 (6 bases). The CDR3 is 15 residues long. Germline V gene lookup returns CDR1 MNHNS and CDR2 SASEGT. V shed 3 bases and J shed 7 bases, with 19 bases lying between them. CDR3 region: CASSEAGIVFGEQYF. DNA for the CDR3: TGTGCCAGCAGTGAGGCGGGAATCGTTTTTGGGGAGCAGTACTTC.

The rearrangement uses TRBV6-1 and TRBJ2-1, with 15 bases lining up with TRBD2. CDR3 length: 23 residues. After removal of 2 bases from V and 11 bases from J, the junction contained 28 bases not matched to a gene. Germline loops: CDR1 MNHNS, CDR2 SASEGT. The CDR3 DNA is TGTGCCAGCAGTGAAACGGAGGGGGCGCAGGCAGGGACTAGCGGGAGGATTGGGGTGAAGCAGTTCTTC. Its protein product is CASSETEGAQAGTSGRIGVKQFF.

The V call is TRBV28, the J call TRBJ2-7, with D perhaps TRBD1 (6 bases). The CDR3 covers 15 residues. V lost 6 bases to trimming and J lost 0 bases, with 15 bases between them. Germline V gives CDR1 MDHEN, CDR2 SYDVKM. The CDR3 loop is CASRRSTGLSYEQYF. Here the CDR3 DNA reads TGTGCCAGCAGACGTTCGACAGGTCTCTCCTACGAGCAGTACTTC.

The gene calls are TRBV11-2 and TRBJ2-2; no clear D. CDR3 size: 13 residues. The germline V gene has CDR1 SGHAT and CDR2 FQNNGV. Trimming removed 5 bases at V and 6 bases at J, with 10 bases between. The CDR3 sequence is CASSTQVAGELFF. CDR3 coding DNA: TGTGCCAGCAGCACCCAGGTGGCCGGGGAGCTGTTTTTT.

The rearrangement links TRBV5-6 to TRBJ2-7; 9 bases match TRBD1. V shed 2 bases, J shed 5 bases, and the junction held 8 bases outside the gene matches. Germline CDR1 is SGHDT and CDR2 is YYEEEE. This CDR3 contains 15 residues. The CDR3 DNA is TGTGCCAGCAGCTTTAAGGACAGGGGAGTGAACGAGCAGTACTTC. Its protein is CASSFKDRGVNEQYF.